This record concerns one T cell receptor beta chain sequence. The target antigen is unknown. Germline loops: CDR1 LGHNA, CDR2 YNFKEQ. The CDR3 contains 15 residues. V lost 1 base, J lost 6 bases, and 8 bases stayed unmatched. This entry is derived from a study of graft-versus-host responses after intestinal transplantation. Study overall: All of the recipients had induction that used anti-thymocyte globulin, then tacrolimus and steroids for approximately 3 years. Findings and caveats of the study: GvH clones turned up in recipient marrow; some had shown up first in ileum or blood.

Profiling relied on immunoSEQ multiplex PCR, and the TCRdb table lists in-frame clones only, not all of them. The data hold about 25,000 clones, with around 94% observed a single time. J is TRBJ1-2 and V is TRBV4-2; TRBD1 matches 7 bases. The clonotype comes from a human patient who received an intestinal transplant, so some T cells may come from the graft donor. The sequencing here drew on PBMCs, taken roughly 32 days after intestinal transplant. The CDR3 reads CASSQGEDRVDGYTF. The CDR3 DNA follows: TGTGCCAGCAGCCAAGGGGAAGACAGGGTGGATGGCTACACCTTC.